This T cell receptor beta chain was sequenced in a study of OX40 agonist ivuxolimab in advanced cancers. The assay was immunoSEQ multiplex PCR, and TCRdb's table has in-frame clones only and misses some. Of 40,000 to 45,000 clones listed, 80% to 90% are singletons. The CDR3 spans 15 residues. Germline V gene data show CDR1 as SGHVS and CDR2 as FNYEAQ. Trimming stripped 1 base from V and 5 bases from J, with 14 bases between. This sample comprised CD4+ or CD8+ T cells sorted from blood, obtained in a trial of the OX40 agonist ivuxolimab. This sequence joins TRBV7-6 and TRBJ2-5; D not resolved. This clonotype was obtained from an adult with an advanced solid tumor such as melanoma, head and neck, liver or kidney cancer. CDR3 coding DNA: TGTGCCAGCAGCTTAGATACAAACCCCGGGGAGACCCAGTACTTC. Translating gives CASSLDTNPGETQYF.